The entry below gives a single TCR beta chain sequence along with its context. The antigen remains unidentified. The PCR had 60 Vbeta and 13 Jbeta primers. Here immunoSEQ multiplex PCR was the method, and the copy in TCRdb shows in-frame clones only, minus some. The data hold 120,000 to 150,000 clones, with around 75% observed a single time. These data originate in a study of cytomegalovirus exposure and HLA in healthy donors. Notes on the study in general: Earlier analysis found most TCR beta V segments productive about 90% or about 30% of the time. Cytomegalovirus-associated TCR beta chains were listed, numbering more than 150. Apparent HLA restriction characterized most CMV-associated TCR beta chains in a later analysis.

The V and J ends lost 6 bases and 4 bases, in that order; junction bases with no gene match: 3. The CDR3 totals 12 residues. Germline assignment: CDR1 SGDLS and CDR2 YYNGEE. The sequence was collected from a woman between 35 and 50 years old in good health and CMV-seronegative. The source material was PBMCs. The chain links TRBV9 to TRBJ1-2, with 7 bases fitting TRBD1. The CDR3 DNA reads as TGTGCCAGCAACCGGGACAGCTATGGCTACACCTTC. Translated: CASNRDSYGYTF.